Shown below are 30 T cell receptor beta chains from a single sample sequenced in a study of CD8+ T cells in alopecia areata. Extraction and reverse transcription of RNA yielded cDNA as the sequencing template. TCRdb keeps only in-frame clones here, not all; method: immunoSEQ multiplex PCR. The sample shows around 35,000 clones, roughly 50% of them seen only once. Specimen: NKG2D-high CD8+ T cells sorted from blood. The receptors originated from a human donor with alopecia areata.

This clone was seen a handful of times. This chain joins TRBV29-1 and TRBJ2-2; 10 bases are shared with TRBD1. Trimming took 0 bases from V and 2 from J; bases not matched to a gene: 3. The germline V gene has CDR1 SQVTM and CDR2 ANQGSEA. The CDR3 length is 16 residues. The CDR3 here is CSVEDGQGVNTGELFF. CDR3 sequence (DNA): TGCAGCGTTGAAGACGGACAGGGGGTAAACACCGGGGAGCTGTTTTTT.

This chain uses TRBV5-6 with TRBJ2-6; D may be TRBD1 or TRBD2 (5 bases each). Germline lookup yields CDR1 SGHDT and CDR2 YYEEEE. The CDR3 covers 14 residues. V was pared by 7 bases and J by 4 bases, with 12 bases between. The CDR3 loop reads CASGLGVGANVLTF. Here the CDR3 DNA reads TGTGCCAGCGGGCTGGGGGTCGGGGCCAACGTCCTGACTTTC.

This clone rates as medium-sized (0.01 to 0.1%). This chain joins TRBV6-6 and TRBJ2-5, with a tentative D call TRBD2 (5 bases). V shed 2 bases and J shed 2 bases, with 9 bases lying between them. The CDR3 loop spans 14 amino acids. In germline, CDR1 is MNHNY, CDR2 SVGAGI (reference sequence). The CDR3 DNA sequence: TGTGCCAGCAGTTACCTAGGACTTCAAGAGACCCAGTACTTC. Translating gives CASSYLGLQETQYF.

This clone has a handful of counts. V gene TRBV5-1 combines with J gene TRBJ2-7; D uncertain. This CDR3 comprises 14 residues. Germline loops: CDR1 SGHRS, CDR2 YFSETQ. V lost 4 bases and J lost 2, with 13 bases in between. This CDR3 is CASSPTHNPYEQYF. In nucleotides, the CDR3 is TGCGCCAGCAGCCCCACACATAACCCCTACGAGCAGTACTTC.

On this clone: A single base is all that separates this from a far larger clone, so a read error is likely. This same CDR3 is encoded by further DNA sequences in the sample. The chain combines TRBV15 with TRBJ2-1, with TRBD2 matching over 7 bases. Unmatched junction bases numbered 4, after V lost 1 base and J lost 10 bases. CDR1 and CDR2 (germline): LNHNV, YYDKDF (reference sequence). The CDR3 spans 13 residues. CDR3 protein: CATSRVAGEEQFF. CDR3 coding DNA: TGTGCCACCAGCAGAGTAGCGGGTGAAGAGCAGTTCTTC.

This clone was counted only a few times. J is TRBJ2-7 and V is TRBV28, with D tentatively TRBD2 (7 bases). The CDR3 length is 13 residues. The germline V gene encodes CDR1 MDHEN and CDR2 SYDVKM. Trimming left V 5 bases short and J 4 bases short, with 12 bases between. The CDR3 here is CASSKGRGYEQYF. DNA of the CDR3: TGTGCCAGCAGTAAGGGGAGGGGGTACGAGCAGTACTTC. Using reference TRBV28 and TRBJ2-7 for the parts outside the CDR3, the full variable domain is DVKVTQSSRYLVKRTGEKVFLECVQDMDHENMFWYRQDPGLGLRLIYFSYDVKMKEKGDIPEGYSVSREKKERFSLILESASTNQTSMYLCASSKGRGYEQYFGPGTRLTVT.

This chain uses TRBV29-1 with TRBJ2-5; 11 nucleotides agree with TRBD1. The CDR3 length is 13 residues. Unmatched junction bases numbered 4, after V lost 5 bases and J lost 5 bases. Germline loops: CDR1 SQVTM, CDR2 ANQGSEA. This CDR3 is CSVPRDRGETQYF. In DNA form, the CDR3 reads TGCAGCGTTCCTCGGGACAGGGGGGAGACCCAGTACTTC.

The chain uses TRBV9 and TRBJ2-7, with TRBD1 identical over 7 bases. This CDR3 spans 18 amino acids. Looked up from germline, CDR1 is SGDLS and CDR2 is YYNGEE. Trimming removed 4 bases from V and 3 bases from J; junction bases left unmatched: 19. The CDR3 coding sequence is TGTGCCAGCAGCCACCCCCGACAGGGACCGACTACCCTCTACGAGCAGTACTTC. It encodes CASSHPRQGPTTLYEQYF.

The V and J genes are TRBV19 and TRBJ1-2; TRBD1 matches at 7 bases. The CDR3 has 15 amino acids. Trimming cost V 7 bases and J 1 base; bases outside gene matches: 9. The germline CDR1 and CDR2 sequences are LNHDA and SQIVND (reference sequence). CDR3 protein: CASTWDREINYGYTF. In DNA form, the CDR3 reads TGTGCCAGTACCTGGGACAGAGAAATTAACTATGGCTACACCTTC.

The rearrangement uses TRBV29-1 and TRBJ2-7; 8 nucleotides line up with TRBD1. The CDR3 loop spans 14 amino acids. J was trimmed by 0 bases and V by 6 bases; bases with no gene match: 7. Per germline, CDR1 SQVTM and CDR2 ANQGSEA. CDR3 coding DNA: TGCAGCGTCCCGGGGGACAGGAGCTCCTACGAGCAGTACTTC. Its protein is CSVPGDRSSYEQYF.

This clone was recorded once. This chain links TRBV28 with TRBJ1-2; D gene uncertain. This CDR3 is 13 amino acids long. Germline CDR1 and CDR2: MDHEN and SYDVKM. V lost 3 bases to trimming and J lost 5 bases, with 10 bases between them. In DNA form, the CDR3 reads TGTGCCAGCAGTTTGCGGAATTCGTATGGCTACACCTTC. Its protein product is CASSLRNSYGYTF.

This clone was seen a handful of times. This chain connects TRBV19 to TRBJ2-7; D remains unclear. With 6 bases removed from V and 2 bases from J, the gap between germline ends came to 11 bases. Germline lookup yields CDR1 LNHDA and CDR2 SQIVND (reference sequence). The CDR3 is 13 amino acids. CDR3: CASSIDRTYEQYF. DNA for the CDR3: TGTGCCAGTAGCATCGACCGGACCTACGAGCAGTACTTC.

This clone has just a few counts. J is TRBJ1-6 and V is TRBV7-8; 8 nucleotides agree with TRBD1. V lost 5 bases and J lost 7; bases outside the gene matches: 7. The CDR3 sequence is 15 residues long. Germline loops: CDR1 SGHVS, CDR2 FQNEAQ. The CDR3 sequence: CASSITGTGNSPLHF. DNA of the CDR3: TGTGCCAGCAGCATAACCGGGACAGGCAATTCACCCCTCCACTTT. Drawing the rest from reference TRBV7-8 and TRBJ1-6, the complete variable domain is GAGVSQSPRYKVAKRGQDVALRCDPISGHVSLFWYQQALGQGPEFLTYFQNEAQLDKSGLPSDRFFAERPEGSVSTLKIQRTQQEDSAVYLCASSITGTGNSPLHFGNGTRLTVT.

This clone was recorded only once. V is TRBV4-2 and J is TRBJ2-5, with 8 bases matching TRBD1. Germline-derived CDR1 and CDR2 are LGHNA and YNFKEQ. With V trimmed by 4 bases and J by 5 bases, 12 bases remained unmatched. CDR3 length: 16 residues. CDR3 sequence reads: CASSPGGQGAGETQYF. The CDR3 DNA is TGTGCCAGCAGCCCAGGAGGGCAGGGGGCGGGGGAGACCCAGTACTTC.

The genes are TRBV7-9 and TRBJ1-4; TRBD1 matches 9 bases. Germline V gene sequence: CDR1 SEHNR, CDR2 FQNEAQ (reference sequence). This CDR3 has 16 residues. With 4 bases clipped from V and 3 bases from J, the junction kept 6 bases outside the gene matches. In nucleotides, the CDR3 is TGTGCCAGCAGCTCGAACAGGGGGCAGGCTAATGAAAAACTGTTTTTT. Protein: CASSSNRGQANEKLFF.

The chain has TRBV7-6 and TRBJ1-6; D may be TRBD1 (6 bases). Trimming took off 1 base at V and 8 bases at J, with 12 bases between the two ends. The CDR3 sequence is 15 residues long. Germline CDR1 reads SGHVS; CDR2 reads FNYEAQ. The CDR3 reads CASSLGQGFDSPLHF. For the CDR3, the DNA is TGTGCCAGCAGCTTAGGTCAGGGGTTTGATTCACCCCTCCACTTT.

V gene TRBV19 combines with J gene TRBJ2-1; D unclear. The ends were cut back, 2 bases at V and 0 bases at J, with 11 bases in the middle. Germline lookup yields CDR1 LNHDA and CDR2 SQIVND (reference sequence). The CDR3 contains 16 residues. The CDR3 is CASSISAESSYNEQFF. CDR3 DNA: TGTGCCAGTAGTATAAGCGCGGAAAGCTCCTACAATGAGCAGTTCTTC. The complete variable domain, with remaining parts taken from reference TRBV19 and TRBJ2-1, reads DGGITQSPKYLFRKEGQNVTLSCEQNLNHDAMYWYRQDPGQGLRLIYYSQIVNDFQKGDIAEGYSVSREKKESFPLTVTSAQKNPTAFYLCASSISAESSYNEQFFGPGTRLTVL.

The chain carries TRBV7-8 and TRBJ2-7, with 11 bases matching TRBD1. The germline gives CDR1 SGHVS, CDR2 FQNEAQ. The CDR3 contains 14 residues. V lost 4 bases to trimming and J lost 5 bases; unmatched junction nucleotides: 4. CDR3 region: CASSWTGGYNEQYF. The CDR3 nucleotides read TGTGCCAGCAGCTGGACAGGGGGCTACAACGAGCAGTACTTC.

CDR3 sequence (DNA): TGTGCCAGCAGTTTAGGGGGGATCCCCACAGATACGCAGTATTTT. Its protein product is CASSLGGIPTDTQYF. The chain recombines TRBV28 with TRBJ2-3; the D gene is possibly TRBD2 (6 bases). The CDR3 sequence is 15 residues long. Deletions cut 2 bases from V and 2 bases from J, with 11 bases between. Germline CDR1 and CDR2: MDHEN and SYDVKM.

The chain employs TRBV29-1 and TRBJ2-3, with unresolved D. Germline CDR1 SQVTM, CDR2 ANQGSEA. This CDR3 has 15 amino acids. Trimming took off 0 bases at V and 2 bases at J, with 12 bases between the two ends. The CDR3 nucleotides read TGCAGCGTTGAAGATCACCCCGGGTACACAGATACGCAGTATTTT. As protein: CSVEDHPGYTDTQYF.

This clone was counted only a few times. The chain carries TRBV2 and TRBJ2-7, with D tentatively TRBD1 (5 bases). V was shortened by 8 bases and J by 0 bases, with 8 bases between the two germline ends. The CDR3 runs to 12 residues. The germline V gene encodes CDR1 SNHLY and CDR2 FYNNEI. As DNA, the CDR3 is TGTGCCAGCTTGGGGCGCTCCTACGAGCAGTACTTC. Translated: CASLGRSYEQYF.

The V call is TRBV27, the J call TRBJ2-1, with D maybe TRBD1 (6 bases). Germline V CDR1 and CDR2: MNHEY, SMNVEV (reference sequence). The CDR3 has 11 residues. V was cut by 10 bases and J by 4 bases, with 8 bases left in between. CDR3 sequence: CATGQYNEQFF. In DNA, the CDR3 is TGTGCCACAGGACAGTACAATGAGCAGTTCTTC.

The chain couples TRBV19 to TRBJ2-6; no clear D gene. The V gene lost 3 bases and the J gene lost 0 bases, with 6 bases spanning the gap. CDR1 and CDR2 from the germline V gene are LNHDA and SQIVND (reference sequence). This CDR3 comprises 15 residues. Here the CDR3 reads CASSILNSGANVLTF. The CDR3 DNA is TGTGCCAGTAGTATCTTAAACTCTGGGGCCAACGTCCTGACTTTC.

By proportion, this clone is medium-sized. The chain is built from TRBV7-9 and TRBJ2-1; 7 bases line up with TRBD1. From germline, CDR1 is SEHNR and CDR2 FQNEAQ (reference sequence). The CDR3 sequence is 12 residues long. With 6 bases clipped from V and 10 bases from J, the junction kept 6 bases outside the gene matches. The CDR3 reads CASRDGTVEQFF. DNA of the CDR3: TGTGCCAGCAGGGATGGGACAGTGGAGCAGTTCTTC.

CDR3 in DNA: TGTGCCAGCAGCCAAGATTTAGGGGGACAGACCAATCAGCCCCAGCATTTT. This encodes CASSQDLGGQTNQPQHF. V and J are TRBV4-2 and TRBJ1-5; 7 positions match TRBD1. CDR3 length: 17 amino acids. Trimming took 0 bases from V and 3 from J; bases not matched to a gene: 8. Germline V gene data show CDR1 as LGHNA and CDR2 as YNFKEQ.

A few counts support this clone. The chain combines TRBV29-1 with TRBJ2-5, with 7 nucleotides matching TRBD2. This CDR3 comprises 15 residues. The germline gives CDR1 SQVTM, CDR2 ANQGSEA. J was trimmed by 5 bases and V by 0 bases; bases with no gene match: 9. The CDR3 DNA reads TGCAGCGTTGAAGAGGCTGGCGGGAGAAGGGAGACCCAGTACTTC. This translates into CSVEEAGGRRETQYF.

The chain combines TRBV7-9 with TRBJ2-3; 10 positions agree with TRBD2. J lost 1 base, V lost 7 bases, and 2 bases had no gene match. Germline CDR1 reads SEHNR; CDR2 reads FQNEAQ (reference sequence). The CDR3 loop spans 14 amino acids. The CDR3 DNA reads as TGTGCCAGCATTCTAGCGGGGGGCACAGATACGCAGTATTTT. Translating gives CASILAGGTDTQYF.

This clone was seen repeatedly, ten times or more. The CDR3 reads CASSQLLNATGTQYF. CDR3 in DNA: TGCGCCAGCAGTCAACTACTCAATGCGACAGGGACCCAGTACTTC. The chain combines TRBV23-1 with TRBJ2-5; the D gene is possibly TRBD1 (6 bases). TRBV23-1 is sorted into the ORF group, with uncertain function. Trimming stripped 2 bases from V and 7 bases from J, with 17 bases between. This CDR3 contains 15 residues.

In this sample, this clone turned up a few times. V gene TRBV29-1 combines with J gene TRBJ1-2, with D possibly TRBD1 on 6 matching bases. Germline loops: CDR1 SQVTM, CDR2 ANQGSEA. Trimming took 7 bases from V and 5 from J, leaving 14 bases between them. CDR3 length equals 12 residues. The DNA for the CDR3 is TGCAGCGCTACCGACAGGAATTATGGCTACACCTTC. Protein product: CSATDRNYGYTF.

This chain connects TRBV7-9 to TRBJ2-3; D uncertain. There are 12 residues in the CDR3. V lost 2 bases and J lost 4, with 4 bases in between. Germline-derived CDR1 and CDR2 are SEHNR and FQNEAQ (reference sequence). The CDR3 region has the DNA TGTGCCAGCAGCTTAATTTCAGATACGCAGTATTTT. This codes for CASSLISDTQYF.